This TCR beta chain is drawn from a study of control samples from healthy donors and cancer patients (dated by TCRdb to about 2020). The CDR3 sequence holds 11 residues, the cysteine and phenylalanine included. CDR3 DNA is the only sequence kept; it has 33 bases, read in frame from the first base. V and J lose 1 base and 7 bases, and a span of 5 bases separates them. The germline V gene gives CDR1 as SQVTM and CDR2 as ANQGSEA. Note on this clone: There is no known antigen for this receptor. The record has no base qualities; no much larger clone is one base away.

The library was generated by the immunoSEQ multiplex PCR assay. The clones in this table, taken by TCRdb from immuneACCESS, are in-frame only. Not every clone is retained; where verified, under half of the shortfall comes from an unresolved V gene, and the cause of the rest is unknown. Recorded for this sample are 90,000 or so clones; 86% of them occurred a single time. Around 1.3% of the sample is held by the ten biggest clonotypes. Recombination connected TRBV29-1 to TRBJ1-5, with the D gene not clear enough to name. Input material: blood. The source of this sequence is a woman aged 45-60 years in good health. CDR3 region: CSVEGHQPQHF. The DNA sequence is TGCAGCGTTGAAGGACACCAGCCCCAGCATTTT.